The next 4 T cell receptor beta chains were all read from a single sample in a study of blood T cell repertoires in COVID-19. Measured with immunoSEQ multiplex PCR; TCRdb has only the in-frame clones, and not every one. The data contain 200,000 to 250,000 clones, under 90% of them singletons. Sequences were obtained from PBMCs or T cells enriched from blood (not recorded which). The receptors here all came from a woman aged 55 to 70 who had recovered from COVID-19.

This chain links TRBV12-5 with TRBJ1-1; 10 positions match TRBD1. There are 17 residues in the CDR3. The ends lost 6 bases at V and 5 bases at J; junction bases unmatched: 15. From germline, CDR1 is LGHNT and CDR2 FRNRAP. The CDR3 reads CASGNDRDRGLKTEAFF. The CDR3 nucleotides read TGTGCTAGTGGCAATGATAGGGACAGGGGTTTAAAAACTGAAGCTTTCTTT.

This chain joins TRBV5-4 and TRBJ1-2; D perhaps matches TRBD1 (6 bases). V lost 0 bases to trimming and J lost 5 bases, with 11 bases between them. The germline V gene has CDR1 SGHNT and CDR2 YYREEE (reference sequence). The CDR3 is 14 amino acids. CDR3 sequence: CASSLARDTYGYTF. CDR3 in DNA: TGTGCCAGCAGCTTGGCCCGGGACACGTATGGCTACACCTTC.

CDR3 DNA sequence: TGCGCCAGCAGCACCCCGGGACTAGCAAATGAGCAGTTCTTC. Protein: CASSTPGLANEQFF. The gene calls are TRBV5-1 and TRBJ2-1; TRBD2 agrees at 9 bases. Germline CDR1 SGHRS, CDR2 YFSETQ. Trimming cost V 4 bases and J 7 bases; bases outside gene matches: 6. CDR3 length: 14 residues. Based on the CDR3 plus reference TRBV5-1 and TRBJ2-1, the full variable domain is KAGVTQTPRYLIKTRGQQVTLSCSPISGHRSVSWYQQTPGQGLQFLFEYFSETQRNKGNFPGRFSGRQFSNSRSEMNVSTLELGDSALYLCASSTPGLANEQFFGPGTRLTVL.

The CDR3 loop reads CASGLVRRGGLVIREYTGELFF. CDR3 nucleotides: TGTGCTAGTGGTTTGGTACGGCGAGGGGGACTAGTGATTCGGGAGTACACCGGGGAGCTGTTTTTT. V gene TRBV12-5 combines with J gene TRBJ2-2; 8 bases are shared with TRBD2. The V gene end was trimmed by 0 bases and the J gene end by 3 bases; junction bases not matched to a gene: 21. This CDR3 comprises 22 residues. Germline assignment: CDR1 LGHNT and CDR2 FRNRAP.